The 25 T cell receptor beta chains listed next were all sequenced from one sample in a study of T cell responses to AZD1222 COVID-19 vaccine. Here immunoSEQ multiplex PCR was the method, and the copy in TCRdb shows in-frame clones only, minus some. Of roughly 170,000 clones detected, less than 95% appear once; the ten largest clones hold less than 3%. Specimen: peripheral blood, collected on day 0 of AZD1222 vaccination. These receptors were collected from an adult in good health.

The chain links TRBV3-1 (or the pseudogene TRBV3-2) to TRBJ1-1; D remains ambiguous. In germline, CDR1 is LGHDT, CDR2 YNNKEL (reference sequence). The ends were cut back, 4 bases at V and 1 base at J, with 10 bases in the middle. This CDR3 region has 14 residues. Here the CDR3 reads CASSRVPRNTEAFF. The CDR3 DNA sequence: TGTGCCAGCAGCCGTGTCCCCCGGAACACTGAAGCTTTCTTT.

The V call is TRBV11-3, the J call TRBJ2-2, with TRBD2 matching 12 bases. The CDR3 runs 18 residues. V lost 4 bases and J lost 4; bases outside the gene matches: 10. Germline CDR1 SGHNT, CDR2 YENEEA. The CDR3 nucleotides are TGTGCCAGCAGCTCCACTCTAGCGGGGGGGCCGGGCACCGGGGAGCTGTTTTTT. This translates into CASSSTLAGGPGTGELFF. Based on the CDR3 plus reference TRBV11-3 and TRBJ2-2, the full variable domain is EAGVVQSPRYKIIEKKQPVAFWCNPISGHNTLYWYLQNLGQGPELLIRYENEEAVDDSQLPKDRFSAERLKGVDSTLKIQPAELGDSAVYLCASSSTLAGGPGTGELFFGEGSRLTVL.

The chain is built from TRBV6-2 or TRBV6-3 and TRBJ1-2, with D possibly TRBD1 on 5 matching bases. The germline V gene encodes CDR1 MNHEY and CDR2 SVGEGT. The CDR3 sequence is 14 residues long. V was cut by 6 bases and J by 0 bases, with 11 bases left in between. CDR3 nucleotide sequence: TGTGCCAGCAGCCGAGACAGAGCTAACTATGGCTACACCTTC. It translates to CASSRDRANYGYTF.

J is TRBJ1-1 and V is TRBV6-2 or TRBV6-3; 7 bases agree with TRBD1. Germline V lookup: CDR1 MNHEY, CDR2 SVGEGT. CDR3 length equals 14 residues. Trimming at V came to 4 bases and at J to 1 base, leaving 3 bases not matched to a gene. The CDR3 spells CASSFAGGNTEAFF. In nucleotides, the CDR3 is TGTGCCAGCAGTTTTGCAGGGGGGAACACTGAAGCTTTCTTT.

The chain combines TRBV5-1 with TRBJ2-7; no clear D gene. The V end was cut by 4 bases, the J end by 0 bases, with 11 bases between. The CDR3 has 14 amino acids. CDR1 and CDR2 (germline): SGHRS, YFSETQ. CDR3 protein: CASSPRTTSYEQYF. The CDR3 DNA is TGCGCCAGCAGCCCCCGGACCACCTCCTACGAGCAGTACTTC.

This chain uses TRBV4-2 with TRBJ2-2, with no clear D. In germline, CDR1 is LGHNA, CDR2 YNFKEQ. This CDR3 has 16 residues. Deletions cut 1 base from V and 1 base from J, with 10 bases between. CDR3 residues: CASSQGQILNTGELFF. The CDR3 coding sequence is TGTGCCAGCAGCCAAGGGCAGATCCTGAACACCGGGGAGCTGTTTTTT.

This sequence joins TRBV6-4 and TRBJ2-2; tentatively, D is TRBD1 (6 bases). The CDR3 runs 13 residues. CDR1 and CDR2 (germline): MRHNA, SNTAGT. V was shortened by 4 bases and J by 5 bases, with 8 bases between the two germline ends. The CDR3 bases are TGTGCCAGCAGTGCAGGGACAACCGGGGAGCTGTTTTTT. This codes for CASSAGTTGELFF.

This sequence joins TRBV6-5 and TRBJ1-1; D not certain. This CDR3 is built from 14 residues. V lost 6 bases and J 2 bases, leaving 13 bases between the germline ends. CDR1 is MNHEY, CDR2 SVGAGI, per germline. The DNA of the CDR3 is TGTGCCAGCAGGGCCGACCTGCTTAACACTGAAGCTTTCTTT. Translation gives CASRADLLNTEAFF.

CDR3: CASRPWWQGANEQYF. The CDR3 DNA sequence: TGTGCCAGCCGACCCTGGTGGCAGGGGGCAAACGAGCAGTACTTC. The rearrangement uses TRBV27 and TRBJ2-7; 8 bases agree with TRBD1. The germline V gene has CDR1 MNHEY and CDR2 SMNVEV (reference sequence). The junction had 14 bases not matched to a gene; V was cut back by 8 bases and J by 5 bases. The CDR3 contains 15 residues.

CDR3 nucleotide sequence: TGTGCCAGCAGCTTTACGACCGCGAACACTGAAGCTTTCTTT. Its translation: CASSFTTANTEAFF. The chain carries TRBV5-6 and TRBJ1-1; D uncertain. CDR1 and CDR2 (germline): SGHDT, YYEEEE. The CDR3 totals 14 residues. The V and J ends lost 2 bases and 1 base respectively, with 9 bases between them.

The chain has TRBV2 and TRBJ1-5; D call uncertain. This CDR3 contains 15 residues. Per the germline V gene, CDR1 is SNHLY and CDR2 is FYNNEI. V was clipped by 2 bases and J by 5 bases, with 13 bases between them. This chain's CDR3 is CASSELSGSHQPQHF. The CDR3 bases are TGTGCCAGCAGTGAACTCAGTGGGTCCCATCAGCCCCAGCATTTT.

The chain links TRBV30 to TRBJ2-7; 9 bases line up with TRBD2. This CDR3 region has 15 residues. V lost 3 bases, J lost 0 bases, and 6 bases stayed unmatched. Germline lookup yields CDR1 GTSNPN and CDR2 SVGIG (reference sequence). CDR3 DNA sequence: TGTGCCTGGAGCAAACTAGCGGGCAACTCCTACGAGCAGTACTTC. It yields the protein CAWSKLAGNSYEQYF.

This sequence joins TRBV4-1 and TRBJ1-4, with D unresolved. CDR1 and CDR2 (germline): MGHRA, YSYEKL. Trimming left V 1 base short and J 5 bases short, with 2 bases between. The CDR3 spans 12 residues. Here the CDR3 reads CASSQVNEKLFF. The CDR3 region has the DNA TGCGCCAGCAGCCAAGTGAATGAAAAACTGTTTTTT.

The rearrangement links TRBV5-1 to TRBJ2-1; either TRBD1 or TRBD2 may fit D (6 bases each). V shed 0 bases and J shed 7 bases, with 11 bases lying between them. This CDR3 is built from 14 residues. Germline values: CDR1 SGHRS, CDR2 YFSETQ. CDR3 in DNA: TGCGCCAGCAGCTTGGAGGGGGGACGAAATGAGCAGTTCTTC. This translates into CASSLEGGRNEQFF.

The chain employs TRBV12-5 and TRBJ2-3; D gene ambiguous. V was cut by 0 bases and J by 6 bases, with 7 bases left in between. There are 13 residues in the CDR3. Germline CDR1 and CDR2: LGHNT and FRNRAP. The CDR3, as DNA: TGTGCTAGTGGTTTGGTATCCGGTGATACGCAGTATTTT. This sequence encodes CASGLVSGDTQYF.

CDR3 nucleotide sequence: TGCAGCGTCGGGACAGGGGGGGTGACTGAAGCTTTCTTT. Its translation is CSVGTGGVTEAFF. The chain combines TRBV29-1 with TRBJ1-1; 11 bases are a match to TRBD1. Per germline, CDR1 SQVTM and CDR2 ANQGSEA. Trimming cost V 6 bases and J 5 bases; bases outside gene matches: 5. This CDR3 contains 13 residues. The full variable domain, with the rest looked up from reference TRBV29-1 and TRBJ1-1, is SAVISQKPSRDICQRGTSLTIQCQVDSQVTMMFWYRQQPGQSLTLIATANQGSEATYESGFVIDKFPISRPNLTFSTLTVSNMSPEDSSIYLCSVGTGGVTEAFFGQGTRLTVV.

The rearrangement joins TRBV9 to TRBJ2-1, with D perhaps TRBD1 (7 bases). The length of the CDR3 is 16 residues. Between the trimmed V and J ends, which lost 0 bases and 4 bases, there was a span of 14 bases. CDR1 and CDR2 from the germline V gene are SGDLS and YYNGEE. The CDR3 spells CASSVGVAGGYNEQFF. Here the CDR3 DNA reads TGTGCCAGCAGCGTAGGTGTGGCAGGGGGGTACAATGAGCAGTTCTTC.

V and J are TRBV29-1 and TRBJ2-1, with a weak D call TRBD1 (6 bases). The CDR3 totals 16 residues. The germline gives CDR1 SQVTM, CDR2 ANQGSEA. Trimming pared 0 bases from V and 5 bases from J, leaving 17 bases between. The CDR3 protein is CSVEDAAGAANNEQFF. DNA for the CDR3: TGCAGCGTTGAAGATGCAGCAGGGGCCGCCAACAATGAGCAGTTCTTC.

The chain couples TRBV21-1 to TRBJ1-4. TRBV21-1 is a documented pseudogene. This CDR3 contains 15 residues. The CDR3 bases are TGTGCCAGCAGCAGGGGGGAGGGACGTCGGGAAAAACTGTTTTTT. It translates to CASSRGEGRREKLFF.

V is TRBV7-2 and J is TRBJ1-2, with D uncertain. CDR1 is SGHTA, CDR2 FQGNSA, per germline. CDR3 length: 13 residues. Trimming removed 5 bases at V and 7 bases at J, with 14 bases between. CDR3 DNA sequence: TGTGCCAGCAGCAACCTCGTGGGAGGTGGCTACACCTTC. Amino acid sequence: CASSNLVGGGYTF.

The rearrangement links TRBV6-5 to TRBJ1-1; tentatively, D is TRBD1 (6 bases). The CDR3 loop spans 16 amino acids. V lost 2 bases to trimming and J lost 3 bases, with 16 bases between them. CDR1 is MNHEY, CDR2 SVGAGI, per germline. In DNA, the CDR3 is TGTGCCAGCAGTTACGACCTGGGGGCAGGGGACACTGAAGCTTTCTTT. Amino acids: CASSYDLGAGDTEAFF.

The V and J genes are TRBV6-1 and TRBJ1-5, with unresolved D. Germline V gene sequence: CDR1 MNHNS, CDR2 SASEGT. There are 14 residues in the CDR3. V was shortened by 1 base and J by 9 bases, with 13 bases between the two germline ends. The CDR3 nucleotides read TGTGCCAGCAGTGAAGGGGGTAAAGGCGGGCCCCAGCATTTT. Its translation is CASSEGGKGGPQHF.

The chain couples TRBV7-3 to TRBJ1-1, with unresolved D. The CDR3 is 14 amino acids. The V gene's germline CDR1 is SGHTA and CDR2 FQGTGA. Trimming removed 1 base from V and 4 bases from J, with 10 bases in between. The CDR3 DNA reads TGTGCCAGCAGCTTAAACCCCGGGGTCACTGAAGCTTTCTTT. Protein sequence: CASSLNPGVTEAFF. Full variable domain (remainder filled in from reference TRBV7-3 and TRBJ1-1): GAGVSQTPSNKVTEKGKYVELRCDPISGHTALYWYRQSLGQGPEFLIYFQGTGAADDSGLPNDRFFAVRPEGSVSTLKIQRTERGDSAVYLCASSLNPGVTEAFFGQGTRLTVV.

The V and J genes are TRBV9 and TRBJ1-3; maybe TRBD1 (6 bases). CDR1 is SGDLS and CDR2 is YYNGEE in the germline V gene. This CDR3 spans 15 amino acids. Trimming shortened V by 5 bases and J by 0 bases, and 12 bases separated the two germline ends. CDR3 bases: TGTGCCAGCAGTCGACAGGAGAGCTCTGGAAACACCATATATTTT. Its protein is CASSRQESSGNTIYF.

This clone has a single count. V gene TRBV7-2 combines with J gene TRBJ2-2; no clear D. This CDR3 spans 12 amino acids. Germline V lookup: CDR1 SGHTA, CDR2 FQGNSA. Trimming removed 1 base at V and 7 bases at J, with 4 bases between. The CDR3 region is CASSLGVGELFF. In nucleotides, the CDR3 is TGTGCCAGCAGCTTAGGGGTCGGGGAGCTGTTTTTT.